This entry lists 21 T cell receptor beta chains sequenced from one sample in a study of blood T cells in healthy people across ages. A second PCR of 7 to 11 cycles used a sample-barcoded 5' primer and a J-beta primer mix. One entry per CDR3 protein, called by TCRdb with MiXCR from the 5' RACE reads. This table has approximately 2,000,000 distinct CDR3 sequences, more than 35% appearing once. The sample consisted of blood. The receptor set was obtained from a human donor in good health.

This clonotype occurred many times. The V call is TRBV6-5, the J call TRBJ1-2; D not certain. CDR1 MNHEY and CDR2 SVGAGI come from the germline V gene. CDR3 size: 15 residues. V lost 5 bases and J lost 1, with 14 bases in between. For the CDR3, the DNA is TGTGCCAGCAGTCCGCTTACAAGATATAACTATGGCTACACCTTC. Translating gives CASSPLTRYNYGYTF.

A few counts support this clonotype. This sequence joins TRBV6-6 and TRBJ2-1; D remains unclear. Between the trimmed V and J ends, which lost 0 bases and 6 bases, there was a span of 15 bases. The CDR3 sequence is 16 residues long. CDR1 and CDR2 from the germline V gene are MNHNY and SVGAGI (reference sequence). The DNA of the CDR3 is TGTGCCAGCAGTTACTCTTTAGTCCTAGTGCCCAATGAGCAGTTCTTC. This gives the protein CASSYSLVLVPNEQFF.

J is TRBJ2-3 and V is TRBV5-1, with a weak D call TRBD2 (6 bases). V lost 4 bases, J lost 2 bases, and 14 bases lay in between. In germline, CDR1 is SGHRS, CDR2 YFSETQ. The CDR3 spans 15 residues. The DNA for the CDR3 is TGCGCCAGCAGCCCAGGGCGGGGATTCACAGATACGCAGTATTTT. It specifies CASSPGRGFTDTQYF.

V gene TRBV24-1 combines with J gene TRBJ1-2, with D maybe TRBD1 (5 bases). Germline V lookup: CDR1 KGHDR, CDR2 SFDVKD. Trimming took 1 base from V and 4 from J, leaving 9 bases between them. The CDR3 is 14 residues long. The CDR3 nucleotides read TGTGCCACCAGTGATTTCAAGGGGAGCTATGGCTACACCTTC. Protein sequence: CATSDFKGSYGYTF.

The V and J genes are TRBV6-2 or TRBV6-3 and TRBJ1-6, with a possible D match to TRBD1 (5 bases). The CDR3 extends over 17 amino acids. Trimming removed 4 bases from V and 0 bases from J, with 13 bases in between. Germline CDR1 and CDR2: MNHEY and SVGEGT. CDR3 sequence (DNA): TGTGCCAGCAGTTCCAGAGGGGTTAGCTCCTATAATTCACCCCTCCACTTT. Residues: CASSSRGVSSYNSPLHF.

This chain links TRBV5-1 with TRBJ2-1, with 7 nucleotides matching TRBD1. Germline V gene sequence: CDR1 SGHRS, CDR2 YFSETQ. V was pared by 5 bases and J by 4 bases, with 9 bases of the junction left unmatched. The CDR3 spans 15 residues. CDR3 DNA: TGCGCCAGCAGTCCGGTCGGGACAGTATACAATGAGCAGTTCTTC. Translating it yields CASSPVGTVYNEQFF.

V and J are TRBV7-2 and TRBJ2-5; D is unclear. The CDR3 has 15 residues. Germline CDR1 and CDR2: SGHTA and FQGNSA. Trimming pared 4 bases from V and 1 base from J, leaving 13 bases between. The CDR3 reads CASSWPLDGQETQYF. CDR3 DNA: TGTGCCAGCAGCTGGCCATTGGACGGCCAAGAGACCCAGTACTTC.

This clonotype came up many times. The rearrangement uses TRBV28 and TRBJ2-7, with a tentative D call TRBD1 (6 bases). V was trimmed by 3 bases and J by 0 bases, leaving 21 bases between them. This CDR3 comprises 18 residues. The germline CDR1 and CDR2 sequences are MDHEN and SYDVKM. The CDR3 nucleotides read TGTGCCAGCAGTTTGCTAGGGGGTTACTCCACAAGCTCCTACGAGCAGTACTTC. Amino acids: CASSLLGGYSTSSYEQYF.

The rearrangement uses TRBV7-2 and TRBJ2-4; the D gene is possibly TRBD1 (6 bases). CDR1 and CDR2 from the germline V gene are SGHTA and FQGNSA. Between the trimmed V and J ends, which lost 2 bases and 0 bases, there was a span of 11 bases. The CDR3 loop spans 16 amino acids. The CDR3 coding sequence is TGTGCCAGCAGCTTACAGGGGCTCTTAGCCAAAAACATTCAGTACTTC. This encodes CASSLQGLLAKNIQYF.

This clonotype was observed a few times. The CDR3 region has the DNA TGTGCCAGCAGCCAAGAAGTGGGACTAGCGGGGGGACCCCAAGAGACCCAGTACTTC. Residues: CASSQEVGLAGGPQETQYF. This rearrangement joins TRBV4-2 to TRBJ2-5; 15 bases align to TRBD2. Trimming took 0 bases from V and 1 from J; bases not matched to a gene: 6. This CDR3 has 19 amino acids. The V gene's germline CDR1 is LGHNA and CDR2 YNFKEQ.

This clonotype has a handful of counts. A junction boundary mismatches the germline segment, possibly from a read error. The chain recombines TRBV27 with TRBJ1-6, with no clear D. Germline-derived CDR1 and CDR2 are MNHEY and SMNVEV (reference sequence). This CDR3 comprises 10 residues. CDR3 in amino acids: CAISATPLHF. The CDR3 DNA is TGTGCCATCAGTGCGACACCCCTCCACTTT.

V and J are TRBV20-1 and TRBJ1-4; D gene ambiguous. This CDR3 spans 14 amino acids. CDR1 and CDR2 (germline): DFQATT, SNEGSKA (reference sequence). V was cut by 0 bases and J by 7 bases, with 12 bases left in between. CDR3 loop: CSARDLREFEKLFF. In nucleotides, the CDR3 is TGCAGTGCTAGAGATCTGAGAGAATTTGAAAAACTGTTTTTT.

The rearrangement links TRBV29-1 to TRBJ1-2; TRBD1 matches 9 bases. The CDR3 is made up of 14 amino acids. V gave up 5 bases and J gave up 5 bases; unmatched junction bases: 9. Germline V gene data show CDR1 as SQVTM and CDR2 as ANQGSEA. CDR3 loop: CSVPRQGVGYGYTF. In DNA form, the CDR3 reads TGCAGCGTTCCGAGACAGGGGGTAGGGTATGGCTACACCTTC.

This clonotype came up a few times. CDR3 sequence reads: CSLGGYEGYTF. In DNA form, the CDR3 reads TGCAGCCTAGGGGGCTACGAGGGCTACACCTTC. The chain couples TRBV29-1 to TRBJ1-2; TRBD1 agrees at 7 bases. The germline gives CDR1 SQVTM, CDR2 ANQGSEA. V dropped 8 bases and J dropped 8; count of bases not matched to a gene: 8. The CDR3 totals 11 residues. Drawing the rest from reference TRBV29-1 and TRBJ1-2, the complete variable domain is SAVISQKPSRDICQRGTSLTIQCQVDSQVTMMFWYRQQPGQSLTLIATANQGSEATYESGFVIDKFPISRPNLTFSTLTVSNMSPEDSSIYLCSLGGYEGYTFGSGTRLTVV.

This clonotype was detected only a few times. The junction and the germline gene differ at one end; a read error may be behind it. The J gene is TRBJ1-5, the V gene TRBV5-1; 9 nucleotides line up with TRBD1. CDR1 is SGHRS, CDR2 YFSETQ, per germline. The CDR3 consists of 14 residues. The DNA of the CDR3 is TGCGCCAGCAGCTGGGACAGGGACCATCATCCCCAGCATTTT. Encoded protein: CASSWDRDHHPQHF. The full variable domain, completed using reference TRBV5-1 and TRBJ1-5, is KAGVTQTPRYLIKTRGQQVTLSCSPISGHRSVSWYQQTPGQGLQFLFEYFSETQRNKGNFPGRFSGRQFSNSRSEMNVSTLELGDSALYLCASSWDRDHHPQHFGDGTRLSIL.

This chain uses TRBV4-3 with TRBJ2-2; TRBD2 matches 7 bases. The CDR3 spans 17 residues. Germline CDR1 LGHNA, CDR2 YSLEER. Trimming took 0 bases from V and 9 from J; bases not matched to a gene: 13. The DNA for the CDR3 is TGCGCCAGCAGCCAAGATCCGGGTCTAGCGGAAACCTGGGAGCTGTTTTTT. Translation: CASSQDPGLAETWELFF.

This clonotype came up a few times. The rearrangement joins TRBV18 to TRBJ1-5; D ambiguous. CDR3 length: 14 amino acids. Germline V gives CDR1 KGHSH, CDR2 LQKENI. Deletions cut 2 bases from V and 3 bases from J, with 8 bases between. The CDR3 DNA is TGTGCCAGCTCACCAGGACTTAACAATCAGCCCCAGCATTTT. Its protein is CASSPGLNNQPQHF.

To note about this clonotype: A much larger clone is a single base away; this may be a read error. Since no conserved phenylalanine or tryptophan closes the CDR3, a read error is the likely cause. The rearrangement joins TRBV4-3 to TRBJ2-4; possibly TRBD2 for D (6 bases). The CDR3 covers 13 residues. Trimming stripped 4 bases from V and 8 bases from J, with 12 bases between. The germline CDR1 and CDR2 sequences are LGHNA and YSLEER. DNA for the CDR3: TGCGCCAGCAGCCGATTTGGGGAGGACATTCAGTACGTC. Residues: CASSRFGEDIQYV.

CDR3: CSVAKDQGGYTF. The DNA of the CDR3 is TGCAGCGTTGCTAAGGACCAAGGGGGCTACACCTTC. This chain joins TRBV29-1 and TRBJ1-2; D uncertain. V gave up 4 bases and J gave up 8 bases, with 14 bases separating them. In germline, CDR1 is SQVTM, CDR2 ANQGSEA. The CDR3 extends over 12 amino acids. Variable domain in full (rest from reference TRBV29-1 and TRBJ1-2): SAVISQKPSRDICQRGTSLTIQCQVDSQVTMMFWYRQQPGQSLTLIATANQGSEATYESGFVIDKFPISRPNLTFSTLTVSNMSPEDSSIYLCSVAKDQGGYTFGSGTRLTVV.

Only a few counts were recorded for this clonotype. The V call is TRBV29-1, the J call TRBJ2-1, with 11 positions matching TRBD2. Germline-derived CDR1 and CDR2 are SQVTM and ANQGSEA. The CDR3 consists of 15 residues. V gave up 4 bases and J gave up 15 bases; unmatched junction bases: 17. Here the CDR3 DNA reads TGCAGCGTTGCAATCCAGAGCACTAGCGGGGGACGAGGGTTCTTC. Residues: CSVAIQSTSGGRGFF.

This clonotype has a handful of counts. The chain is built from TRBV20-1 and TRBJ2-2; TRBD1 matches 7 bases. CDR3 length equals 13 residues. V shed 6 bases, J shed 4 bases, and the junction held 5 bases outside the gene matches. Germline V gene lookup returns CDR1 DFQATT and CDR2 SNEGSKA (reference sequence). The CDR3, as DNA: TGCAGTGCCGGGACAGTATCCACCGGGGAGCTGTTTTTT. Protein: CSAGTVSTGELFF.